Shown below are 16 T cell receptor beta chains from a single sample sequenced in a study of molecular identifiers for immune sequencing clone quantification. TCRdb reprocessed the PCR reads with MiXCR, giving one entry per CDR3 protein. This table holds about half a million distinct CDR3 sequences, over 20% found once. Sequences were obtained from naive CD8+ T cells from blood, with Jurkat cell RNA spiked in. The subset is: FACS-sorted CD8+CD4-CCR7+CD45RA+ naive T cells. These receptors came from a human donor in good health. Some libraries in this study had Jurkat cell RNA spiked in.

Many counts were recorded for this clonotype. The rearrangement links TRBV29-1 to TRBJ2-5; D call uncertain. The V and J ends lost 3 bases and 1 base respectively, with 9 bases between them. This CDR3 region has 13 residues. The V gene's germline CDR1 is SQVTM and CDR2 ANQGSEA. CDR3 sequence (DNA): TGCAGCGTTGATAGTTATTCCCAAGAGACCCAGTACTTC. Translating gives CSVDSYSQETQYF.

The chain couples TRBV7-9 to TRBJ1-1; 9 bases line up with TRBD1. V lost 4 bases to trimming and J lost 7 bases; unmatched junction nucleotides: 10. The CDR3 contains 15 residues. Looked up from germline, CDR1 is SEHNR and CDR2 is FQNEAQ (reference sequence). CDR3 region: CASSWGQGDFGEAFF. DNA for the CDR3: TGTGCCAGCAGCTGGGGACAGGGTGATTTTGGTGAAGCTTTCTTT.

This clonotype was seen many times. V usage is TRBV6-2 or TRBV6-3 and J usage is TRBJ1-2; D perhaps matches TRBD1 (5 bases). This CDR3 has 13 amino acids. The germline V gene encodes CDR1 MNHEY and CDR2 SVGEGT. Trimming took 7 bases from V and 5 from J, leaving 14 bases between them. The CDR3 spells CASIGAGAYGYTF. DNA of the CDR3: TGTGCCAGCATCGGGGCAGGTGCATATGGCTACACCTTC.

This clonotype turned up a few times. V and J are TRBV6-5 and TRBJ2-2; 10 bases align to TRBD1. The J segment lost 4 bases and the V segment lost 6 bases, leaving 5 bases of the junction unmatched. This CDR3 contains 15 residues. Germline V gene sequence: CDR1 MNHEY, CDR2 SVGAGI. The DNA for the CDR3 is TGTGCCAGCAGACCGGGACAGGGGACCACCGGGGAGCTGTTTTTT. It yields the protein CASRPGQGTTGELFF.

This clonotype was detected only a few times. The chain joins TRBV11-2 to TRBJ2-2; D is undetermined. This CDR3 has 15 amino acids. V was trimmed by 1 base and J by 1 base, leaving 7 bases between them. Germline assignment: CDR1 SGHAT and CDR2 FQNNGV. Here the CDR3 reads CASSLGAGNTGELFF. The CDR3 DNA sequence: TGTGCCAGCAGCTTAGGCGCAGGGAACACCGGGGAGCTGTTTTTT.

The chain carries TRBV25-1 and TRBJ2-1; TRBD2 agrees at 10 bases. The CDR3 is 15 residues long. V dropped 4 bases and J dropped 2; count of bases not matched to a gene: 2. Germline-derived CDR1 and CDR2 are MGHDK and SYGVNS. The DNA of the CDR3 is TGTGCCAGCAGTGCAACTAGCGGGGCCTACAATGAGCAGTTCTTC. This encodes CASSATSGAYNEQFF.

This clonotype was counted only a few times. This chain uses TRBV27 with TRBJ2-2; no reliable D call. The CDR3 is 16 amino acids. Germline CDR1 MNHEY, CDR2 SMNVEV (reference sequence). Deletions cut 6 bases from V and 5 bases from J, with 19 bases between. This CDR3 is CASRIAAAGTTGELFF. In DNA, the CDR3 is TGTGCCAGCAGAATCGCAGCCGCCGGAACAACCGGGGAGCTGTTTTTT.

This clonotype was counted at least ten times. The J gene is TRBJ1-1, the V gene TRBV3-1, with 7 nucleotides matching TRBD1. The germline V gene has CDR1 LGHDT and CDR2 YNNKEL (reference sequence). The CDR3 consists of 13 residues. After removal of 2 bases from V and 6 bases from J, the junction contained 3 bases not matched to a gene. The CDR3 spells CASSQLRGAEAFF. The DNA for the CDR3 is TGTGCCAGCAGCCAACTCAGGGGGGCTGAAGCTTTCTTT.

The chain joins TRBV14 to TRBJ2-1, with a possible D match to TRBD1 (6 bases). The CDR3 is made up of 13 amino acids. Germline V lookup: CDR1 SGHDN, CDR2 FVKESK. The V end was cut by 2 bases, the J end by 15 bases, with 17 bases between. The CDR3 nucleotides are TGTGCCAGCAGCCAAATGGGGACACCTAGAGGGTTCTTC. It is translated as CASSQMGTPRGFF.

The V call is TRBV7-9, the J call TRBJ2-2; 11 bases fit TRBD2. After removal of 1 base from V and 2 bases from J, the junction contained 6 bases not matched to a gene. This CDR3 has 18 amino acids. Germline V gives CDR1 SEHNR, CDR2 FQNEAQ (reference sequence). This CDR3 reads CASSLERLAGGNTGELFF. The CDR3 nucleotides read TGTGCCAGCAGCTTAGAACGGCTAGCGGGAGGAAACACCGGGGAGCTGTTTTTT.

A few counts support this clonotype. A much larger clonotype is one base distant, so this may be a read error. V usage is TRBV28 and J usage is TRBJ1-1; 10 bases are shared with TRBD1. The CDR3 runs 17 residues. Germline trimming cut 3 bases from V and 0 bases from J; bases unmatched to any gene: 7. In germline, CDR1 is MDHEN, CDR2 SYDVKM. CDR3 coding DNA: TGTGCCAGCAGTTTCGTCGGGACAGGGGTCTTGAACACTGAAGCTTTCTTT. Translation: CASSFVGTGVLNTEAFF.

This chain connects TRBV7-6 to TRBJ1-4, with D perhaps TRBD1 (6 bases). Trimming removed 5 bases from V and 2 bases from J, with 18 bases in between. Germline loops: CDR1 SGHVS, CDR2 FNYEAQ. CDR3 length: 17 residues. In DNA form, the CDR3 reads TGTGCCAGCAGCCCTCCAGGGGCCGAGCGGACTAATGAAAAACTGTTTTTT. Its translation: CASSPPGAERTNEKLFF.

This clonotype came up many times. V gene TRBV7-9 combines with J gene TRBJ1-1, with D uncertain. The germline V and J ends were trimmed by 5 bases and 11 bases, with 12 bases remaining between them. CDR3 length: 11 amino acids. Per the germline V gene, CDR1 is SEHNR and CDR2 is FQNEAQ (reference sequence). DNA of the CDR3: TGTGCCAGCAGCCCTTCGGAGGATGCTTTCTTT. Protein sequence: CASSPSEDAFF. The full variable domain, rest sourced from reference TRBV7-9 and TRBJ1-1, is DTGVSQNPRHKITKRGQNVTFRCDPISEHNRLYWYRQTLGQGPEFLTYFQNEAQLEKSRLLSDRFSAERPKGSFSTLEIQRTEQGDSAMYLCASSPSEDAFFGQGTRLTVV.

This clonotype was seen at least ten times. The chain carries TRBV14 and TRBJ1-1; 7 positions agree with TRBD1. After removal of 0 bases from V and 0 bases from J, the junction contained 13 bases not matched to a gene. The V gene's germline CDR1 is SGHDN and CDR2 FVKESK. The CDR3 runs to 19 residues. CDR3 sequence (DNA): TGTGCCAGCAGCCAAGACTTGGGACAGATGGACCTACTGAACACTGAAGCTTTCTTT. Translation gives CASSQDLGQMDLLNTEAFF.

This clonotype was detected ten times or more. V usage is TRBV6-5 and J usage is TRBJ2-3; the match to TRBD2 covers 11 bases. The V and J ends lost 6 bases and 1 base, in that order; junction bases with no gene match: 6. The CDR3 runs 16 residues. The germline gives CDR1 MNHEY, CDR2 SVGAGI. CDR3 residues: CASRPGLAAGTDTQYF. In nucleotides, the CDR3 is TGTGCCAGCAGACCGGGACTAGCGGCAGGCACAGATACGCAGTATTTT.

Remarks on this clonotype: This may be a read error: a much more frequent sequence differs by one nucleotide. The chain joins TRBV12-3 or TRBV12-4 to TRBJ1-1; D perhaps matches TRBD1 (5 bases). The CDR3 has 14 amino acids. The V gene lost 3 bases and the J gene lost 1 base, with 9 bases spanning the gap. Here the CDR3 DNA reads TGTGCCAGCAGTTTTTCAGGGAGGAACACTGAAGCTTTCTTT. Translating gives CASSFSGRNTEAFF.